This record covers a single T cell receptor (beta chain). The record originates from a study of blood T cell repertoires in COVID-19. Overall study: Spain, Italy and the United States supplied samples that represented acute and convalescent COVID-19. Sample material is recorded as cDNA or gDNA derived from T cells, B-cell-depleted T cells, or PBMCs.

In the original analysis: Nucleated cell counts were estimated from reference gene primer amplification. Generated by immunoSEQ multiplex PCR, the TCRdb table keeps only in-frame clones and is missing some. Clonal size and the V and J genes are those of that table, whereas D and trimming came from the DNA. This table holds hundreds of thousands of clones, about 88% found once. Enrolled during active infection, Seattle patients were then followed longitudinally. The sequencing sample was made of peripheral blood. This TCR came from a woman aged 70-85 years with COVID-19, enrolled during active disease.

The CDR3: CASSLWGRGAQPQHF. CDR3 nucleotides: TGTGCCAGCAGTTTATGGGGCAGGGGAGCTCAGCCCCAGCATTTT. The chain recombines TRBV28 with TRBJ1-5, with D maybe TRBD1 (6 bases). The CDR3 extends over 15 amino acids. Germline lookup yields CDR1 MDHEN and CDR2 SYDVKM. The germline V and J ends were trimmed by 0 bases and 6 bases, with 12 bases remaining between them. The whole variable domain, remainder taken from reference TRBV28 and TRBJ1-5, is DVKVTQSSRYLVKRTGEKVFLECVQDMDHENMFWYRQDPGLGLRLIYFSYDVKMKEKGDIPEGYSVSREKKERFSLILESASTNQTSMYLCASSLWGRGAQPQHFGDGTRLSIL.